This T cell receptor (beta chain) was retrieved from a study of shared clonotypes between healthy human individuals. Study overall: Donors had three CD4 naive, three CD4 memory, two CD8 naive and one CD8 memory plate apiece. Overall study findings and caveats: Donors were few, which limited the genetic and exposure-history diversity represented. Generation of non-shared clonotypes was less probable than generation of clonotypes shared by all four donors.

This clone has just one count. Its antigen remains unidentified. The CDR3 length is 14 residues. V shed 6 bases and J 0 bases; nucleotides not matched to a gene: 4. CDR1 and CDR2 (germline): SQVTM, ANQGSEA. Method: immunoSEQ multiplex PCR; TCRdb's copy keeps in-frame clones and lacks some. The data hold 400,000 or so clones, with around 96% observed a single time. Nashville, Tennessee was home to all donors, each a Caucasian adult. The chain uses TRBV29-1 and TRBJ2-1, with 8 bases aligning to TRBD2. Sequenced sample: memory CD8+ T cells sorted from blood. Described subset: CD45RO+ cells pooled with CCR7-negative TemRA cells. The sequence was obtained from a man in his thirties or forties in good health. The DNA of the CDR3 is TGCAGCGTCGCAAGCGGGAGCTCCTACAATGAGCAGTTCTTC. Protein product: CSVASGSSYNEQFF.